These T cell receptor beta chains were read from a single sample in a study of T cell responses to AZD1222 COVID-19 vaccine. Sequencing was performed with immunoSEQ multiplex PCR; in TCRdb, only in-frame clones are kept and a portion is missing. The profile shows 60,000 to 90,000 clones, 60% to 85% of them singletons. Material: peripheral blood, obtained 28 days after the second dose of the MenACWY control vaccine. Source of these receptors: an adult who received the MenACWY meningococcal vaccine as a control. Each CDR3 is given with its conserved first and last residue. A D gene is named only where the DNA matches it firmly. Size tells how often a clone was seen (once, few, many) or the class of an expanded clone, and some rows leave it out.

v_call	j_call	clone_size	d_call	cdr3_nt	cdr3_aa
TRBV18	TRBJ1-1	-	-	TGTGCCAGCTCACTTCAGGGGTGGAACACTGAAGCTTTCTTT	CASSLQGWNTEAFF
TRBV6-5	TRBJ2-7	-	-	TGTGCCAGCAGCCCAAACCCATTCTCCTACGAGCAGTACTTC	CASSPNPFSYEQYF
TRBV5-1	TRBJ1-2	once	-	TGCGCCAGCAGCTTAACGACAGGAAGCTATGGCTACACCTTC	CASSLTTGSYGYTF
TRBV18	TRBJ1-2	-	-	TGTGCCAGCTCACTACAGTCTTGGGATGGCTACACCTTC	CASSLQSWDGYTF
TRBV19	TRBJ1-2	-	-	TGTGCCAGTAAGGGAATTGGAGGAGGCTACACCTTC	CASKGIGGGYTF
TRBV28	TRBJ1-1	once	TRBD1	TGTGCCAGCAGCCGACCGACAGGGGGCCCCACTGAAGCTTTCTTT	CASSRPTGGPTEAFF
TRBV19	TRBJ2-2	-	-	TGTGCCAGTAGTATCGACCCGGGCTTTAACACCGGGGAGCTGTTTTTT	CASSIDPGFNTGELFF
TRBV29-1	TRBJ2-3	few	TRBD1	TGCAGCGTTGGGGACAGGGTCGGAGCAGATACGCAGTATTTT	CSVGDRVGADTQYF
TRBV30	TRBJ1-2	-	-	TGTGCCTGGAGAAGGGCAGGGGCTAACTATGGCTACACCTTC	CAWRRAGANYGYTF
TRBV10-3	TRBJ1-5	-	-	TGTGCCATCAAATCAGGGGAGTATCAGCCCCAGCATTTT	CAIKSGEYQPQHF
TRBV6-5	TRBJ1-2	few	-	TGTGCGTCGGGGGCGAAGAGTTTTTATGGCTACACCTTC	CASGAKSFYGYTF
TRBV5-5	TRBJ1-2	-	-	TGTGCCAGCAGCTTGGGGGGACGGGAGTATGGCTACACCTTC	CASSLGGREYGYTF
TRBV3-1/TRBV3-2	TRBJ2-2	-	TRBD2	TGTGCCAGCAGCCAGGCTAGCGGGAGGATCGGCACCGGGGAGCTGTTTTTT	CASSQASGRIGTGELFF
TRBV28	TRBJ1-2	-	TRBD1	TGTGCCAGCAGTTTAATACAGGGGGCGCGCGGCTACACCTTC	CASSLIQGARGYTF
TRBV5-1	TRBJ2-7	few	-	TGCGCCAGCAGCTTGGGGCAGGGGTTCGCCTACGAGCAGTACTTC	CASSLGQGFAYEQYF
TRBV6-5	TRBJ2-7	-	-	TGTGCCAGCAGTTATAAGGGAACCTTAAACGAGCAGTACTTC	CASSYKGTLNEQYF
TRBV7-2	TRBJ2-5	-	-	TGTGCCAGCAGCTCCCAGAGCTCCTCCCAAGAGACCCAGTACTTC	CASSSQSSSQETQYF
TRBV12-3/TRBV12-4	TRBJ2-1	once	-	TGTGCCAGCAGTTTGTTTGGGCTTGAGCAGTTCTTC	CASSLFGLEQFF
TRBV30	TRBJ1-3	-	-	TGTGCCTGGAGTTGGGGGGACGGAAACACCATATATTTT	CAWSWGDGNTIYF
TRBV3-1/TRBV3-2	TRBJ1-6	-	-	TGTGCCAGCAGCCCGCACGGGGCGAGAAATTCACCCCTCCACTTT	CASSPHGARNSPLHF
TRBV12-2	TRBJ2-6	once	-	TGTGCAAGTCGCACAGACAGGGGGTTGGCTGGGGCCAACGTCCTGACTTTC	CASRTDRGLAGANVLTF
TRBV2	TRBJ1-1	-	-	TGTGCCACCCGACGGGGGGGCGGCACTGAAGCTTTCTTT	CATRRGGGTEAFF
TRBV27	TRBJ2-2	-	TRBD2	TGTGCCAGCAGACCCGGGACTAGCGGGGGGGCCATCGGGGAGCTGTTTTTT	CASRPGTSGGAIGELFF
TRBV3-1/TRBV3-2	TRBJ2-7	-	TRBD2	TGTGCCAGCAGCCAAGATCTTACTAGCGGGACATTCTACGAGCAGTACTTC	CASSQDLTSGTFYEQYF